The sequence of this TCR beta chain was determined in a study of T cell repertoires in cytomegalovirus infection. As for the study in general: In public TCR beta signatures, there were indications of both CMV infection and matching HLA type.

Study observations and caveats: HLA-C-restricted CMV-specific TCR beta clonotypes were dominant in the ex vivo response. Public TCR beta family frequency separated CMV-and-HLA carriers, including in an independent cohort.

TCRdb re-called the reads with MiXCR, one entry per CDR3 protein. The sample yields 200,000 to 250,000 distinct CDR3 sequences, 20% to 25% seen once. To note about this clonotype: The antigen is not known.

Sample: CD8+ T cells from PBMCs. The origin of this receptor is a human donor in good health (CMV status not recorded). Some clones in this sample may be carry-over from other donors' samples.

CDR3: CASSFLWTEAFF. DNA for the CDR3: TGTGCCAGCAGCTTTTTGTGGACTGAAGCTTTCTTT. The genes are TRBV5-6 and TRBJ1-1; D uncertain. This CDR3 has 12 residues. V lost 2 bases, J lost 5 bases, and 7 bases lay in between. The germline CDR1 and CDR2 sequences are SGHDT and YYEEEE. The full variable domain, completed using reference TRBV5-6 and TRBJ1-1, is DAGVTQSPTHLIKTRGQQVTLRCSPKSGHDTVSWYQQALGQGPQFIFQYYEEEERQRGNFPDRFSGHQFPNYSSELNVNALLLGDSALYLCASSFLWTEAFFGQGTRLTVV.